This is a list of T cell receptor beta chains from one sample in a study of cytomegalovirus exposure and HLA in healthy donors. This table comes from immunoSEQ multiplex PCR, and its TCRdb copy is limited to in-frame clones, with some not included. The sample shows 150,000 to 200,000 clones, approximately 67% of them seen only once. Material for sequencing was PBMCs. These TCRs come from a man in his forties in good health and CMV-seronegative. CDR3s include the opening cysteine and the closing phenylalanine or tryptophan. The order of the fields is J gene, V gene, CDR3 protein.

J gene: TRBJ2-2
V gene: TRBV28
CDR3 protein: CASRPGRALNTGELFF

J gene: TRBJ1-5
V gene: TRBV7-2
CDR3 protein: CASSLRASGWQPQHF

J gene: TRBJ1-2
V gene: TRBV4-3
CDR3 protein: CASSQDRDSSNGYTF

J gene: TRBJ2-5
V gene: TRBV5-1
CDR3 protein: CASSLGTSSETQYF

J gene: TRBJ2-1
V gene: TRBV5-1
CDR3 protein: CASSSKAGVGYNEQFF

J gene: TRBJ1-1
V gene: TRBV19
CDR3 protein: CASSFGQGITEAFF

J gene: TRBJ2-7
V gene: TRBV19
CDR3 protein: CASSIRFYNPGQTYEQYF

J gene: TRBJ2-5
V gene: TRBV5-8
CDR3 protein: CASSATGVSTETQYF

J gene: TRBJ1-5
V gene: TRBV5-5
CDR3 protein: CASSFVLSNQPQHF

J gene: TRBJ1-2
V gene: TRBV7-6
CDR3 protein: CASSLTPRTGGHGYTF

J gene: TRBJ2-7
V gene: TRBV2
CDR3 protein: CASRGDNSYEQYF

J gene: TRBJ2-7
V gene: TRBV18
CDR3 protein: CASSPGQNEQYF

J gene: TRBJ2-7
V gene: TRBV6-6
CDR3 protein: CASRNWRQGIAYEQYF

J gene: TRBJ2-7
V gene: TRBV7-2
CDR3 protein: CASSLSGGGLISYEQYF

J gene: TRBJ1-4
V gene: TRBV29-1
CDR3 protein: CSADQGDANEKLFF

J gene: TRBJ2-7
V gene: TRBV20-1
CDR3 protein: CSATPGYEQYF

J gene: TRBJ1-1
V gene: TRBV18
CDR3 protein: CASSRGNTEAFF

J gene: TRBJ1-1
V gene: TRBV2
CDR3 protein: CASTSMNTEAFF

J gene: TRBJ2-1
V gene: TRBV20-1
CDR3 protein: CSAPGWDEQFF

J gene: TRBJ1-4
V gene: TRBV14
CDR3 protein: CASSPTGNNEKLFF

J gene: TRBJ2-3
V gene: TRBV5-1
CDR3 protein: CASSLTVSSSTDTQYF

J gene: TRBJ2-6
V gene: TRBV4-2
CDR3 protein: CASSQGHFGSGANVLTF

J gene: -
V gene: TRBV28
CDR3 protein: CASMGQSYEQYF

J gene: TRBJ1-1
V gene: TRBV7-9
CDR3 protein: CSSSLGGQGYTEAFF

J gene: TRBJ1-6
V gene: TRBV4-1
CDR3 protein: CASSQGGGDSPLHF

J gene: TRBJ2-5
V gene: TRBV5-4
CDR3 protein: CASSRTRDPQETQYF

J gene: TRBJ2-7
V gene: TRBV30
CDR3 protein: CAWSVLGQTYEQYF

J gene: TRBJ2-7
V gene: TRBV7-2
CDR3 protein: CASSWLVGPYEQYF

J gene: TRBJ1-2
V gene: TRBV7-4
CDR3 protein: CASSFQEGRYYGYTF

J gene: TRBJ2-7
V gene: TRBV2
CDR3 protein: CASSAGPGTSGYEQYF

J gene: TRBJ2-1
V gene: TRBV11-2
CDR3 protein: CASSFAGAYNEQFF

J gene: TRBJ2-4
V gene: TRBV5-1
CDR3 protein: CASSSTGGRNIQYF

J gene: TRBJ1-4
V gene: TRBV7-9
CDR3 protein: CSSSPRQGAIIEKLFF

J gene: TRBJ2-7
V gene: TRBV7-9
CDR3 protein: CASSGAPGQGLNEQYF

J gene: TRBJ1-4
V gene: TRBV6-1
CDR3 protein: CASSADRRTNEKLFF

J gene: TRBJ2-5
V gene: TRBV5-1
CDR3 protein: CASSYRTSGASAQETQYF

J gene: TRBJ2-1
V gene: TRBV7-9
CDR3 protein: CSSSFNLGGKNEQFF

J gene: TRBJ2-5
V gene: TRBV5-6
CDR3 protein: CASSLVGLAGQETQHF

J gene: TRBJ2-7
V gene: TRBV19
CDR3 protein: CASSSRTNSYEQYF

J gene: TRBJ2-5
V gene: TRBV2
CDR3 protein: CASRRSSGTEQETQYF

J gene: TRBJ2-1
V gene: TRBV7-9
CDR3 protein: CASSSNAGGTYNEQFF